This paragraph covers one T cell receptor beta chain sequence. The read ends 3 residues early relative to the CDR3; the germline J gene fills the gap. In germline, CDR1 is SGHRS, CDR2 YFSETQ. This CDR3 region has 14 residues. This record comes from a study of T cells in women clearing cervical HPV infection. Sequencing was performed with immunoSEQ multiplex PCR; in TCRdb, only in-frame clones are kept and a portion is missing. The record lists 25,000 to 40,000 clones, of which the ten most abundant hold 4.3%. Material: blood buffy coat. The V call is TRBV5-1, the J call TRBJ2-2; D might be TRBD1 (5 bases). The sequence derives from a woman between 18 and 70 years old with a cervical HPV16 infection that either progressed to CIN3+ or cleared (not recorded which). The part of the CDR3 DNA that was read is TGCGCCAGCAGCTCGGACATGTATAATTCACCG. Translating it yields CASSSDMYNSP. The full CDR3 sequence reads CASSSDMYNSPLFF.